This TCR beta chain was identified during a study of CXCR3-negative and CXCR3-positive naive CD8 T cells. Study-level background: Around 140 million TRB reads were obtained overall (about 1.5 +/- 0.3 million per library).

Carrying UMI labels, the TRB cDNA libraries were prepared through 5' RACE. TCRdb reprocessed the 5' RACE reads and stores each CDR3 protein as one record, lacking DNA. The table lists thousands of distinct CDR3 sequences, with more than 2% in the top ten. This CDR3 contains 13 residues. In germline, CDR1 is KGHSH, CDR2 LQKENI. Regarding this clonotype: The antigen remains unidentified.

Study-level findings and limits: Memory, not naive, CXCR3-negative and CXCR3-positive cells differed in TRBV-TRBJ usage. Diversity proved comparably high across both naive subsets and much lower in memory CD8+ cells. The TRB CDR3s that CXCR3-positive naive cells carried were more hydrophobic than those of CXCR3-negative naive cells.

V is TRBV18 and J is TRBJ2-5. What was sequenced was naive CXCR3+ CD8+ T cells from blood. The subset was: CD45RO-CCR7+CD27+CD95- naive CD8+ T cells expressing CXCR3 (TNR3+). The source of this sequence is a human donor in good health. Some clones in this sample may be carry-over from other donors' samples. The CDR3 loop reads CASSPPGQGTQYF.